This T cell receptor (beta chain) was captured in a study of monozygotic twins with inflammatory bowel disease. Study-wide points: A lone strong IBD-associated signal or clonotype found no support. The inverse Simpson measure of TCRbeta diversity was lower in IBD patients than in healthy co-twins. No difference was seen in repertoire similarity between concordant and discordant twins, possibly from limited power.

Looked up from germline, CDR1 is MRHNA and CDR2 is SNTAGT. The CDR3 consists of 16 residues. TCRdb derives one entry per CDR3 protein from the 5' RACE reads, leaving out DNA. This sample contains about 300,000 distinct CDR3 sequences. Phlebotomy per donor yielded a single 2.5 ml blood sample. Notes on this clonotype: Its specificity is unknown.

V gene TRBV6-4 combines with J gene TRBJ2-2; the TCRdb D gene call, TRBD1, has no DNA to confirm it. This TCR was recovered from a human donor with ulcerative colitis or Crohn's disease, or a healthy co-twin of an affected twin (not recorded which). The sequencing input was blood. The CDR3 loop reads CASSTGTGPNTGELFF.